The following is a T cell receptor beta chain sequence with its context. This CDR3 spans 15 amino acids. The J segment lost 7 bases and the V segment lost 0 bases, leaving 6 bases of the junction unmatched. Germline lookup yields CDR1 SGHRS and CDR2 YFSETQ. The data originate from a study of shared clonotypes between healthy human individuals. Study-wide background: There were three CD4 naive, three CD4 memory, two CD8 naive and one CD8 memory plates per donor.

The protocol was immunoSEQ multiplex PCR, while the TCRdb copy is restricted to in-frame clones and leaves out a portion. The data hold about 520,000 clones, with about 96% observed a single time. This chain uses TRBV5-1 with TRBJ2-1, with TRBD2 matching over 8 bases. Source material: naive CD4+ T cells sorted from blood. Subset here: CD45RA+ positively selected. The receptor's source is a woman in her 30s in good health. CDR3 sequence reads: CASSLAGTRINEQFF. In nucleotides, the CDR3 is TGCGCCAGCAGCTTGGCCGGGACTAGGATAAATGAGCAGTTCTTC. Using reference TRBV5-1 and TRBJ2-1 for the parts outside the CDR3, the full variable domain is KAGVTQTPRYLIKTRGQQVTLSCSPISGHRSVSWYQQTPGQGLQFLFEYFSETQRNKGNFPGRFSGRQFSNSRSEMNVSTLELGDSALYLCASSLAGTRINEQFFGPGTRLTVL.